The 2 T cell receptor beta chains presented below share a single source sample, sequenced in a study of CD8 T cells in Susac syndrome. Random-hexamer reverse transcription was applied to about 0.5 to 1 ug RNA. Each CDR3 protein is one row after TCRdb ran MiXCR on the immunoSEQ multiplex PCR reads. The table has 65,000 to 100,000 distinct CDR3 sequences, approximately 96% seen once. The sequencing sample was made of CD8+ T cells from PBMCs. These TCRs come from a human donor with Susac syndrome.

The chain employs TRBV6-5 and TRBJ2-1, with 7 bases matching TRBD2. CDR3 length: 13 residues. V shed 5 bases and J 6 bases; nucleotides not matched to a gene: 4. CDR1 is MNHEY and CDR2 is SVGAGI in the germline V gene. The CDR3 bases are TGTGCCAGCAGTACCCGACTAGCCAATGAGCAGTTCTTC. Encoded protein: CASSTRLANEQFF.

This chain links TRBV5-1 with TRBJ2-3; D is unclear. This CDR3 contains 17 residues. Trimming stripped 0 bases from V and 0 bases from J, with 14 bases between. CDR1 is SGHRS, CDR2 YFSETQ, per germline. DNA for the CDR3: TGCGCCAGCAGCTTGGCCCCGATAGAGTCTAGCACAGATACGCAGTATTTT. Protein: CASSLAPIESSTDTQYF.